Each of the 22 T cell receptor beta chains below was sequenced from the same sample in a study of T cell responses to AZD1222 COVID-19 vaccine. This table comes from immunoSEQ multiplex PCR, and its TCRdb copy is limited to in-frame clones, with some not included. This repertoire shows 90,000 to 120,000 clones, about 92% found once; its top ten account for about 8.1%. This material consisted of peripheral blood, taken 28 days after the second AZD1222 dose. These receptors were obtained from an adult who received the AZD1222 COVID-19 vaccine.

The CDR3 protein is CASSQESTGVLNQPQHF. CDR3 DNA: TGCGCCAGCAGCCAAGAGTCGACAGGGGTTTTGAATCAGCCCCAGCATTTT. The V gene is TRBV4-1, the J gene TRBJ1-5, with TRBD1 matching over 8 bases. Germline V lookup: CDR1 MGHRA, CDR2 YSYEKL. CDR3 length equals 17 residues. J lost 4 bases, V lost 0 bases, and 8 bases had no gene match.

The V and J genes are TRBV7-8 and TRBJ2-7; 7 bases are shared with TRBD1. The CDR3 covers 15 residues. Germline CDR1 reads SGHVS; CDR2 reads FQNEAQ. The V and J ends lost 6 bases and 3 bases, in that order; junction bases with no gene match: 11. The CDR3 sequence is CASRSSGGSYYEQYF. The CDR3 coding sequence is TGTGCCAGCAGATCCTCAGGGGGATCTTACTACGAGCAGTACTTC. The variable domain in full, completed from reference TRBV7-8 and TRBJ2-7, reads GAGVSQSPRYKVAKRGQDVALRCDPISGHVSLFWYQQALGQGPEFLTYFQNEAQLDKSGLPSDRFFAERPEGSVSTLKIQRTQQEDSAVYLCASRSSGGSYYEQYFGPGTRLTVT.

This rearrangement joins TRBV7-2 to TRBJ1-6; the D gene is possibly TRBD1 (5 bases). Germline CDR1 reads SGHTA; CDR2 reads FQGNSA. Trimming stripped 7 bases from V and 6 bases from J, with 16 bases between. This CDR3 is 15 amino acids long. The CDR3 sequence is CASTRRAGRNSPLHF. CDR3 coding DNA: TGTGCCAGCACCAGACGTGCAGGGCGTAATTCACCCCTCCACTTT. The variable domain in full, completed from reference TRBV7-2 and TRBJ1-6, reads GAGVSQSPSNKVTEKGKDVELRCDPISGHTALYWYRQSLGQGLEFLIYFQGNSAPDKSGLPSDRFSAERTGGSVSTLTIQRTQQEDSAVYLCASTRRAGRNSPLHFGNGTRLTVT.

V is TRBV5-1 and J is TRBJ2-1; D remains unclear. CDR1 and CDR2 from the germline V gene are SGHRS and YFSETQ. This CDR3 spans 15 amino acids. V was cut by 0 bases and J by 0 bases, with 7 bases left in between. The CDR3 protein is CASSLDSNSYNEQFF. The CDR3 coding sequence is TGCGCCAGCAGCTTGGACAGCAACTCCTACAATGAGCAGTTCTTC.

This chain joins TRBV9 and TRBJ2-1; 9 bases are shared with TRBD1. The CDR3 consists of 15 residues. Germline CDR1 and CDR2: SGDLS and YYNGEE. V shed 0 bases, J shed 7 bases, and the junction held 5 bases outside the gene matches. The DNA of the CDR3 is TGTGCCAGCAGCGTAGCGGGACAGGGTTGGAATGAGCAGTTCTTC. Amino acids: CASSVAGQGWNEQFF.

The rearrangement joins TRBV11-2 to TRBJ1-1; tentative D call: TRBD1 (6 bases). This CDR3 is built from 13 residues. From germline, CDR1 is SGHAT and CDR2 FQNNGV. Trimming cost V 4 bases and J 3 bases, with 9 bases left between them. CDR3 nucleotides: TGTGCCAGCAGCTCACAGGGATACACTGAAGCTTTCTTT. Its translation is CASSSQGYTEAFF.

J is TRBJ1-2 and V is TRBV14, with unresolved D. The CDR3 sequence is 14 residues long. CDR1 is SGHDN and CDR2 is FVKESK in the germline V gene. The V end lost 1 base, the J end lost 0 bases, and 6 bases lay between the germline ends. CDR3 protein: CASSQVTSNYGYTF. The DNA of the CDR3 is TGTGCCAGCAGCCAAGTAACATCTAACTATGGCTACACCTTC.

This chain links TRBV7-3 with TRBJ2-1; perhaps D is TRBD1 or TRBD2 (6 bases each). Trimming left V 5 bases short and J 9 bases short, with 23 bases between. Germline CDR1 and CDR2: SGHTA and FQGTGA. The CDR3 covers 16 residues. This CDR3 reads CASSPRGRGGLGEQFF. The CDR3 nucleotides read TGTGCCAGCAGCCCACGAGGTCGTGGGGGGCTGGGTGAGCAGTTCTTC.

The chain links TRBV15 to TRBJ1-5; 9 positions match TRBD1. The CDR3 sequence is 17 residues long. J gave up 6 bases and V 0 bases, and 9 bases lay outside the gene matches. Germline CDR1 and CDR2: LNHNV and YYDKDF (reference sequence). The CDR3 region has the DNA TGTGCCACCAGCAGAGATTTCGGGACAGGGTGGCCTCAGCCCCAGCATTTT. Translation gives CATSRDFGTGWPQPQHF.

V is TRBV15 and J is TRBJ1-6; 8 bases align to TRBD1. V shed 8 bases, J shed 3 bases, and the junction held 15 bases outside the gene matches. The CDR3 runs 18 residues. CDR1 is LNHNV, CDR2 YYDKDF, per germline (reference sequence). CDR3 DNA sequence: TGTGCCACCCACGATCCGACAGGGGACTTCTACTATAATTCACCCCTCCACTTT. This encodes CATHDPTGDFYYNSPLHF.

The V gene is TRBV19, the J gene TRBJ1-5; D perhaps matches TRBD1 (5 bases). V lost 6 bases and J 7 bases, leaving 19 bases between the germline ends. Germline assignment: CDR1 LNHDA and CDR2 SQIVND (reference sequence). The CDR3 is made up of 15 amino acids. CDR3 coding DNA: TGTGCCAGTAGCACCTCGGTGGGGGTAGGACAGCCCCAGCATTTT. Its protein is CASSTSVGVGQPQHF.

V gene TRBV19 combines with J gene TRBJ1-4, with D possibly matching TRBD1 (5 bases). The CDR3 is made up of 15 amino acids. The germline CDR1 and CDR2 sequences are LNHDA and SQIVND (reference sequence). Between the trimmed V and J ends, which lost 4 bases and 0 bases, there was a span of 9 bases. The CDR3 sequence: CASSRDGATNEKLFF. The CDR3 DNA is TGTGCCAGTAGTAGGGACGGAGCAACTAATGAAAAACTGTTTTTT.

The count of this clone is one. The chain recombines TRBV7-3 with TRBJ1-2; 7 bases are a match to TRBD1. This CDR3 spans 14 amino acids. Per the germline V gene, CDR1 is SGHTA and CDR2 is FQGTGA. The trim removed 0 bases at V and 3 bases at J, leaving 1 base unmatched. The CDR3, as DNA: TGTGCCAGCAGCTTAACAGGGGGCGACTATGGCTACACCTTC. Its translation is CASSLTGGDYGYTF. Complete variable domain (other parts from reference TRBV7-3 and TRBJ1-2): GAGVSQTPSNKVTEKGKYVELRCDPISGHTALYWYRQSLGQGPEFLIYFQGTGAADDSGLPNDRFFAVRPEGSVSTLKIQRTERGDSAVYLCASSLTGGDYGYTFGSGTRLTVV.

The CDR3 DNA sequence: TGCGCCAGCAGCTTAGCGGGGGAGAGCACAGATACGCAGTATTTT. The encoded protein is CASSLAGESTDTQYF. V and J are TRBV5-1 and TRBJ2-3; TRBD2 matches 8 bases. The germline V gene has CDR1 SGHRS and CDR2 YFSETQ. This CDR3 has 15 amino acids. J was trimmed by 0 bases and V by 2 bases; bases with no gene match: 2.

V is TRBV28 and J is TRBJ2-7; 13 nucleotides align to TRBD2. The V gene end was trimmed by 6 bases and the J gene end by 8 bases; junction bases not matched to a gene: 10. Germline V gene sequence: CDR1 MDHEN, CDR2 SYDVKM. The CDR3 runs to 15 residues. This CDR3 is CASRPTGLAGRKQYF. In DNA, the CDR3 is TGTGCCAGCAGGCCGACGGGACTAGCGGGAAGAAAGCAGTACTTC.

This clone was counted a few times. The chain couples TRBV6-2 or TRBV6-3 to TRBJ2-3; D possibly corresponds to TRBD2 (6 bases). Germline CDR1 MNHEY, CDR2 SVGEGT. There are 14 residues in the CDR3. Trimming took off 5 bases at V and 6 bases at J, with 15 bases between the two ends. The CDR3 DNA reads TGTGCCAGCAGTAAAAACCCGGAGGGGGATACGCAGTATTTT. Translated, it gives CASSKNPEGDTQYF.

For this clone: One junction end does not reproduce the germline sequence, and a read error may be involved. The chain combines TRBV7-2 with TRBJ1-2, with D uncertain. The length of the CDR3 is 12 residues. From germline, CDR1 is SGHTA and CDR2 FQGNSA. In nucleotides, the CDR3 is TGTGCCAGCAGCTTAGCCCCGGGTCCCAGGTTCTTC. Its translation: CASSLAPGPRFF.

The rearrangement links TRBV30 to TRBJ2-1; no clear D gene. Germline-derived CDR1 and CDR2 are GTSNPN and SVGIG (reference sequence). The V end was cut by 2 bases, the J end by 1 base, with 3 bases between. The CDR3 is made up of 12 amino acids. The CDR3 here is CAWSRSYNEQFF. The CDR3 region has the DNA TGTGCCTGGAGTCGTTCCTACAATGAGCAGTTCTTC.

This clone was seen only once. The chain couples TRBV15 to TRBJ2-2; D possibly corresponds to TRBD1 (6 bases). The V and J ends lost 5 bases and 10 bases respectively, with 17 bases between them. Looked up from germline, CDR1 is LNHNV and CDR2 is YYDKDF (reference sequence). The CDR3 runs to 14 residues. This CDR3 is CATSGGHPSVELFF. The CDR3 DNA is TGTGCCACCAGCGGGGGACACCCGTCCGTGGAGCTGTTTTTT.

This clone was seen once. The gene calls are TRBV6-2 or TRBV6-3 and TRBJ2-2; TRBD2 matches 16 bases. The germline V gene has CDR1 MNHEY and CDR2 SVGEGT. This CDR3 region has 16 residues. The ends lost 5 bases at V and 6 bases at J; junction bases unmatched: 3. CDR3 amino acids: CASSGTSGRAPGELFF. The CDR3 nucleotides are TGTGCCAGCAGTGGGACTAGCGGGAGGGCCCCCGGGGAGCTGTTTTTT.

The CDR3 nucleotides are TGTGCCAGCAGTTTTGCCCAAAATGGCTACACCTTC. It is translated as CASSFAQNGYTF. The chain combines TRBV12-3 or TRBV12-4 with TRBJ1-2; D gene ambiguous. The CDR3 has 12 residues. Trimming shortened V by 3 bases and J by 6 bases, and 8 bases separated the two germline ends.

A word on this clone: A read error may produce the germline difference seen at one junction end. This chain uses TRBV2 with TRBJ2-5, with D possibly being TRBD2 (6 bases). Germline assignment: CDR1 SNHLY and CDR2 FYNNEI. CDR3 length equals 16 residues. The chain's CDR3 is CASCEEGRGPGKTQYF. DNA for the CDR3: TGTGCCAGCTGTGAGGAAGGGCGGGGCCCGGGGAAGACCCAGTACTTC. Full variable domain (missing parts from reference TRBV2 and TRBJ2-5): EPEVTQTPSHQVTQMGQEVILRCVPISNHLYFYWYRQILGQKVEFLVSFYNNEISEKSEIFDDQFSVERPDGSNFTLKIRSTKLEDSAMYFCASCEEGRGPGKTQYFGPGTRLLVL.